One sample yielded the 20 T cell receptor beta chains listed below, sequenced in a study of T cell repertoires in cytomegalovirus infection. Each CDR3 protein is one row after TCRdb ran MiXCR on the reads. Altogether around 900,000 distinct CDR3 sequences are present, around 32% being singletons, with the ten largest covering 13%. These receptors lack a known antigen. The starting material was cultured CD8+ T cells from PBMCs, obtained from culture after CMV antigen stimulation. Receptor source: a human donor in good health (CMV status not recorded). Some clones in this sample may be carry-over from other donors' samples.

V gene TRBV6-6 combines with J gene TRBJ2-3, with 11 bases aligning to TRBD1. J lost 3 bases, V lost 6 bases, and 14 bases had no gene match. The CDR3 has 18 amino acids. Germline V gene lookup returns CDR1 MNHNY and CDR2 SVGAGI (reference sequence). DNA of the CDR3: TGTGCCAGCAGACCGATACCGGGACAGGGGGTAGGAACAGATACGCAGTATTTT. It codes for CASRPIPGQGVGTDTQYF.

There are a few counts of this clonotype. V is TRBV11-3 and J is TRBJ2-3; D possibly uses TRBD1 or TRBD2 (5 bases each). Germline V gives CDR1 SGHNT, CDR2 YENEEA. V lost 5 bases, J lost 0 bases, and 12 bases lay in between. The CDR3 extends over 15 amino acids. CDR3 in DNA: TGTGCCAGCAGCCCGTACGGGGACAGCACAGATACGCAGTATTTT. Translated, it gives CASSPYGDSTDTQYF.

The sample holds a few counts of this clonotype. This chain connects TRBV19 to TRBJ1-2; D is undetermined. CDR3 length: 14 residues. CDR1 and CDR2 from the germline V gene are LNHDA and SQIVND (reference sequence). V lost 8 bases, J lost 0 bases, and 13 bases lay in between. CDR3 sequence reads: CASRGGDSNYGYTF. The CDR3 nucleotides are TGTGCCAGTCGGGGTGGCGATTCTAACTATGGCTACACCTTC.

This clonotype came up once. The J gene is TRBJ2-3, the V gene TRBV20-1; tentatively, D is TRBD2 (6 bases). Germline CDR1 DFQATT, CDR2 SNEGSKA (reference sequence). This CDR3 has 13 residues. The CDR3 loop is CSPLGGEGDTQYF. The CDR3 region has the DNA TGCAGCCCTTTGGGGGGAGAGGGAGATACGCAGTATTTT.

This rearrangement joins TRBV20-1 to TRBJ2-7; the match to TRBD1 covers 7 bases. The junction had 10 bases not matched to a gene; V was cut back by 0 bases and J by 2 bases. Germline assignment: CDR1 DFQATT and CDR2 SNEGSKA (reference sequence). The CDR3 runs 16 residues. CDR3 in amino acids: CSARDRTGESPYEQYV. The CDR3 bases are TGCAGTGCTAGAGATCGGACAGGAGAGAGCCCCTACGAGCAGTACGTC.

This chain joins TRBV4-1 and TRBJ1-6, with 9 positions matching TRBD1. From germline, CDR1 is MGHRA and CDR2 YSYEKL. CDR3 length: 17 amino acids. J gave up 4 bases and V 3 bases, and 7 bases lay outside the gene matches. The DNA for the CDR3 is TGCGCCAGCAGCCAGACACTGGGACAGGGTTATAATTCACCCCTCCACTTT. Its translation is CASSQTLGQGYNSPLHF.

In its sample, this clonotype was seen a few times. The chain has TRBV12-5 and TRBJ1-1; TRBD1 matches 7 bases. Germline values: CDR1 LGHNT, CDR2 FRNRAP. Trimming removed 2 bases from V and 11 bases from J; junction bases left unmatched: 8. The CDR3 runs 13 residues. The DNA of the CDR3 is TGTGCTAGTGGTTTGAACATTGACAGGGAGGCTTTCTTT. Residues: CASGLNIDREAFF.

This clonotype was found many times. The chain joins TRBV7-6 to TRBJ2-2, with D perhaps TRBD1 (5 bases). The CDR3 sequence is 16 residues long. The V gene lost 6 bases and the J gene lost 0 bases, with 14 bases spanning the gap. Germline V gene lookup returns CDR1 SGHVS and CDR2 FNYEAQ. The CDR3 sequence: CASSSDRGANTGELFF. The DNA of the CDR3 is TGTGCCAGCAGTTCTGACAGAGGAGCGAACACCGGGGAGCTGTTTTTT.

There are many counts of this clonotype. This sequence joins TRBV7-2 and TRBJ2-3; TRBD1 matches at 8 bases. V gave up 5 bases and J gave up 3 bases; unmatched junction bases: 7. Germline CDR1 is SGHTA and CDR2 is FQGNSA. CDR3 size: 15 residues. This CDR3 reads CASSGTGGETDTQYF. CDR3 in DNA: TGTGCCAGCAGCGGTACAGGGGGAGAAACAGATACGCAGTATTTT.

The V gene is TRBV5-4, the J gene TRBJ2-1, with TRBD2 matching over 10 bases. Germline CDR1 is SGHNT and CDR2 is YYREEE (reference sequence). This CDR3 spans 16 amino acids. V shed 4 bases and J 4 bases; nucleotides not matched to a gene: 8. CDR3 loop: CASSAFSGGPYNEQFF. DNA for the CDR3: TGTGCCAGCAGCGCTTTTAGCGGGGGGCCATACAATGAGCAGTTCTTC.

The count of this clonotype is one. The chain employs TRBV18 and TRBJ2-7, with D possibly TRBD1 on 6 matching bases. There are 13 residues in the CDR3. Germline values: CDR1 KGHSH, CDR2 LQKENI. Trimming cost V 3 bases and J 6 bases, with 12 bases left between them. CDR3 amino acids: CASSPSRGTEQYV. The DNA of the CDR3 is TGTGCCAGCTCACCGTCCAGGGGCACCGAGCAGTACGTC.

The V and J genes are TRBV19 and TRBJ2-4, with 8 bases matching TRBD2. Germline lookup yields CDR1 LNHDA and CDR2 SQIVND (reference sequence). The trim removed 1 base at V and 2 bases at J, leaving 4 bases unmatched. This CDR3 is 16 amino acids long. The CDR3 DNA is TGTGCCAGTAGTATAGGTTTAGCGGGGACCAAAAACATTCAGTACTTC. Protein product: CASSIGLAGTKNIQYF.

The CDR3 reads CSDTGGAGGYTF. The CDR3 nucleotides read TGCAGCGATACAGGGGGCGCCGGTGGCTACACCTTC. The chain uses TRBV29-1 and TRBJ1-2; 9 positions agree with TRBD1. The germline CDR1 and CDR2 sequences are SQVTM and ANQGSEA. J gave up 7 bases and V 7 bases, and 7 bases lay outside the gene matches. The CDR3 loop spans 12 amino acids.

The sample holds a few counts of this clonotype. The V gene is TRBV7-8, the J gene TRBJ2-2, with D maybe TRBD2 (6 bases). Germline values: CDR1 SGHVS, CDR2 FQNEAQ. V was cut by 5 bases and J by 7 bases, with 23 bases left in between. The CDR3 is 17 residues long. This CDR3 reads CASSPPRTGDLGGELFF. The DNA for the CDR3 is TGTGCCAGCAGCCCCCCGCGTACGGGAGACCTGGGCGGGGAGCTGTTTTTT.

This chain uses TRBV2 with TRBJ1-2; possible D gene TRBD1, 6 bases. The CDR3 runs 13 residues. Germline V lookup: CDR1 SNHLY, CDR2 FYNNEI. Trimming took 9 bases from V and 2 from J, leaving 13 bases between them. CDR3 amino acids: CASEDSINYGYTF. The CDR3 DNA reads TGTGCCAGTGAGGACAGCATCAACTATGGCTACACCTTC.

The sample holds a few counts of this clonotype. The chain carries TRBV7-9 and TRBJ2-7; 7 nucleotides match TRBD1. This CDR3 comprises 15 residues. Germline loops: CDR1 SEHNR, CDR2 FQNEAQ (reference sequence). Germline trimming cut 4 bases from V and 4 bases from J; bases unmatched to any gene: 10. The CDR3: CASSSLGTDHYEQYF. The CDR3 DNA is TGTGCCAGCAGCTCACTTGGGACAGATCATTACGAGCAGTACTTC.

The J gene is TRBJ2-7, the V gene TRBV19, with 8 bases matching TRBD2. The V gene's germline CDR1 is LNHDA and CDR2 SQIVND (reference sequence). This CDR3 has 13 residues. V gave up 3 bases and J gave up 3 bases; unmatched junction bases: 1. CDR3 nucleotide sequence: TGTGCCAGTAGTATGGCGGGGGGCTACGAGCAGTACTTC. Amino acid sequence: CASSMAGGYEQYF.

This clonotype was seen more than once but under ten times. V usage is TRBV7-9 and J usage is TRBJ2-7, with D tentatively TRBD1 (6 bases). Trimming pared 2 bases from V and 3 bases from J, leaving 14 bases between. Germline V gives CDR1 SEHNR, CDR2 FQNEAQ (reference sequence). The CDR3 extends over 15 amino acids. Here the CDR3 reads CASSLSDSLYYEQYF. Written as DNA, the CDR3 is TGTGCCAGCAGCTTATCGGACAGTCTATACTACGAGCAGTACTTC.

This clonotype turned up a few times. The genes are TRBV2 and TRBJ2-7, with 9 bases identical to TRBD1. The CDR3 length is 13 residues. Germline CDR1 reads SNHLY; CDR2 reads FYNNEI. J was trimmed by 5 bases and V by 6 bases; bases with no gene match: 5. DNA of the CDR3: TGTGCCAGCAGCCGACAGGGGGGAGACGAGCAGTACTTC. It is translated as CASSRQGGDEQYF.

This clonotype turned up a few times. The J gene is TRBJ2-2, the V gene TRBV6-6, with 9 bases lining up with TRBD2. With V trimmed by 6 bases and J by 1 base, 6 bases remained unmatched. Germline values: CDR1 MNHNY, CDR2 SVGAGI (reference sequence). This CDR3 has 16 amino acids. CDR3 nucleotide sequence: TGTGCCAGCAGCCCCCTACTAGCGGGGAACACCGGGGAGCTGTTTTTT. Its protein is CASSPLLAGNTGELFF.